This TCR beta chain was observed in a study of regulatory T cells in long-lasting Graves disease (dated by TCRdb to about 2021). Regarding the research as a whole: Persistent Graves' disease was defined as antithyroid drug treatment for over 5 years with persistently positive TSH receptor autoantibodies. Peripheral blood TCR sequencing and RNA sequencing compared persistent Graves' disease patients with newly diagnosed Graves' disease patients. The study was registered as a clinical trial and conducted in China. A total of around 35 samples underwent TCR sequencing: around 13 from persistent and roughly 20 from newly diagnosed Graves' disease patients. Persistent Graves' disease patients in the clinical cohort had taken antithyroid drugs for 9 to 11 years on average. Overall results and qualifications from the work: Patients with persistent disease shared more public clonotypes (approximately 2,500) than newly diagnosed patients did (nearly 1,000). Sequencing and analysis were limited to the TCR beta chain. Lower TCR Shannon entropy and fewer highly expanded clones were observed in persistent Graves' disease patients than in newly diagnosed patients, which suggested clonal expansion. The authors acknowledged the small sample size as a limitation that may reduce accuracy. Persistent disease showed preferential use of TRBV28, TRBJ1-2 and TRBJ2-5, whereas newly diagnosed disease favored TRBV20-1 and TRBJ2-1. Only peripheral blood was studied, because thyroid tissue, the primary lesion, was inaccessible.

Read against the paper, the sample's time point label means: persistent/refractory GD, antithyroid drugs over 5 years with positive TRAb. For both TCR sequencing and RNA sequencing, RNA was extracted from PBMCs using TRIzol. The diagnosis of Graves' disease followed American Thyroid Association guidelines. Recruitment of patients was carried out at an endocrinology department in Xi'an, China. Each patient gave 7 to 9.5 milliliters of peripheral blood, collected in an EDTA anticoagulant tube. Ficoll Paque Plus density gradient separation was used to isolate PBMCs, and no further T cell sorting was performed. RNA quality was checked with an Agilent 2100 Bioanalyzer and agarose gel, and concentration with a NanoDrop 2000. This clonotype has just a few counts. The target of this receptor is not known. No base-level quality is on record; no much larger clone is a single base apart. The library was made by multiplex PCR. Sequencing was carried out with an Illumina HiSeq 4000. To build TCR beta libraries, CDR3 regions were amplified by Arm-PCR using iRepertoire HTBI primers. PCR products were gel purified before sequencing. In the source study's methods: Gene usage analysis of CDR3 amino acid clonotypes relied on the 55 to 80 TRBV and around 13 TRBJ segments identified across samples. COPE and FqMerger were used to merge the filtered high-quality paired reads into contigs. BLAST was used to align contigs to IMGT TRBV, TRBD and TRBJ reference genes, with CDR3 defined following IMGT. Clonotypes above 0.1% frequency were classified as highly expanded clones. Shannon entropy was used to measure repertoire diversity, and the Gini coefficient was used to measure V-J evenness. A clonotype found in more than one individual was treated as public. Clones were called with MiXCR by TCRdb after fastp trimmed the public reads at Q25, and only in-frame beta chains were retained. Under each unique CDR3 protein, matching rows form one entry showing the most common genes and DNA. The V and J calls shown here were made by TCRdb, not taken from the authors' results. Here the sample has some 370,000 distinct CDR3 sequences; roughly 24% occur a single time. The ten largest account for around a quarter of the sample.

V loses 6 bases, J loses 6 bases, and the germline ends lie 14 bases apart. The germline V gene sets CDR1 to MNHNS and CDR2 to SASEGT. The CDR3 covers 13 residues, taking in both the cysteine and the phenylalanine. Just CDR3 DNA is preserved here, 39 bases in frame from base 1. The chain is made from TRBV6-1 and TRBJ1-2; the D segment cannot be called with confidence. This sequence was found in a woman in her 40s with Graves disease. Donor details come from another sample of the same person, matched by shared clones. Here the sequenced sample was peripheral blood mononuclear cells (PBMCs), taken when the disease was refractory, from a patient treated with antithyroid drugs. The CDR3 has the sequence CASRPEGVDGYTF. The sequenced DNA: TGTGCCAGCAGACCGGAGGGAGTGGATGGCTACACCTTC.